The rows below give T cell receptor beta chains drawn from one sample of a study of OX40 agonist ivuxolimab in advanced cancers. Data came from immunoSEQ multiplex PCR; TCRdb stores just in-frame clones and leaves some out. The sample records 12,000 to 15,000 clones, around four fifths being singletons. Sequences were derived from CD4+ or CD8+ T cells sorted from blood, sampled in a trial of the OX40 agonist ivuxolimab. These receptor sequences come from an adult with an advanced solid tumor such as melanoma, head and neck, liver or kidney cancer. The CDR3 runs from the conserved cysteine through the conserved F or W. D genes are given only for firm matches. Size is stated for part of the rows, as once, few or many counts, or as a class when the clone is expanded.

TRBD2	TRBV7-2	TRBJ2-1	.	TGTGCCAGCAGCTTCGGCGGGGGCTACAATGAGCAGTTCTTC	CASSFGGGYNEQFF
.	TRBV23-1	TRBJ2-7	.	TGCGCCAGCGGGATCCAGGGACTTTCCTACGAGCAGTACTTC	CASGIQGLSYEQYF
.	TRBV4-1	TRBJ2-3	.	TGCGCCAGCAGCTCCGGGGGCACAGATACGCAGTATTTT	CASSSGGTDTQYF
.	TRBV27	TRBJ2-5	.	TGTGCCAGCGGACCAGGGGACGGCGCAAGGGCCCAGTACTTC	CASGPGDGARAQYF
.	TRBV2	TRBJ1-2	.	TGTGCCAGCAGTGACGCAGGGAGGAACTATGGCTACACCTTC	CASSDAGRNYGYTF
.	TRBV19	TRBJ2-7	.	TGTGCCAGTAGTATATCGCGGGGTGGTCCCTACGAGCAGTACTTC	CASSISRGGPYEQYF
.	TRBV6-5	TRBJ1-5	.	TGTGCCAGCAGCCCCGGGTCCAATCAGCCCCAGCATTTT	CASSPGSNQPQHF
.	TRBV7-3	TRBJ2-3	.	TGTGCCAGCAGCTTAACTCCAGGACCAAGCACAGATACGCAGTATTTT	CASSLTPGPSTDTQYF
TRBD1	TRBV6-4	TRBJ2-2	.	TGTGCCAGCAGTGACTCGACAGGGGGCGGCGGGGAGCTGTTTTTT	CASSDSTGGGGELFF
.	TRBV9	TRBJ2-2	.	TGTGCCAGCAGCGTAAGGAACACCGGGGAGCTGTTTTTT	CASSVRNTGELFF
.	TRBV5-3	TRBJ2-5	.	TGTGCCAGAAGCTTCCGGGACGGTGGAGGGGGAGAGACCCAGTACTTC	CARSFRDGGGGETQYF
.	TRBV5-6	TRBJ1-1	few	TGTGCCAGCAGTCCCACAGGACTGGAAGCTTTCTTT	CASSPTGLEAFF
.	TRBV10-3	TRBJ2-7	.	TGTGCCTCTAGGGGGGGGAGCTCCTACGAGCAGTACTTC	CASRGGSSYEQYF
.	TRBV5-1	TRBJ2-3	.	TGCGCCAGCAGCAAACAGGGACCGCAGGGAGATACGCAGTATTTT	CASSKQGPQGDTQYF
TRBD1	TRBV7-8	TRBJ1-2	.	TGTGCCAGCAGCTTATTTGTTAGGACAGGGGGCGCTGGAGATGGCTACACCTTC	CASSLFVRTGGAGDGYTF
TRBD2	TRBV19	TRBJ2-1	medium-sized	TGTGCCAGTATGTTTGGTGGGACTAGTATGGATGAGCAGTTCTTC	CASMFGGTSMDEQFF
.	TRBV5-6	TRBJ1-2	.	TGTGCCAGCAGCTTGTGGGGGGGCGTTGTAAATGGCTACACCTTC	CASSLWGGVVNGYTF
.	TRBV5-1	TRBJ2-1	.	TGCGCCAGCAGCCTGAGAGGCCCGCGGGGCTACAATGAGCAGTTCTTC	CASSLRGPRGYNEQFF
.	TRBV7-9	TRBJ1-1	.	TGTGCCAGCAGAGTTGCAGGGTGGGATACTGAAGCTTTCTTT	CASRVAGWDTEAFF
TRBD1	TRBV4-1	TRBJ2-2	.	TGCGCCAGCAGGCTACAGGGGGGAAGCACCGGGGAGCTGTTTTTT	CASRLQGGSTGELFF
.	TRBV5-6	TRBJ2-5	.	TGTGCCAGCAGCTTCCCTGGTGGGACGGTGGAGACCCAGTACTTC	CASSFPGGTVETQYF
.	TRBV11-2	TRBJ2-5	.	TGTGCCAGCAGCCGCGGATTTCGAAACCAAGAGACCCAGTACTTC	CASSRGFRNQETQYF
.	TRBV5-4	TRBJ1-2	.	TGTGCCAGCAGCTTGAAAACAGGGAGGACCTATGGCTACACCTTC	CASSLKTGRTYGYTF
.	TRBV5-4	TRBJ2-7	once	TGTGCCAGCAGCCAGACAGTGAGCTCCTACGAGCAGTACTTC	CASSQTVSSYEQYF
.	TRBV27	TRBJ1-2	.	TGTGCCAGCAGTTTATCCGGGACTCGAGGCTACACCTTC	CASSLSGTRGYTF
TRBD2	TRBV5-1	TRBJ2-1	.	TGCGCCAGCAGTTTGACTAGCGGGGACTACAATGAGCAGTTCTTC	CASSLTSGDYNEQFF
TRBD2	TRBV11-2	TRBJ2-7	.	TGTGCCAGCAGCTTCCGCGGGCGGGAGGAGGACGAGCAGTACTTC	CASSFRGREEDEQYF
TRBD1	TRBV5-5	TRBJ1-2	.	TGTGCCAGCAGCTTAGCGCCGACAGGGATGGAAGGCTACACCTTC	CASSLAPTGMEGYTF
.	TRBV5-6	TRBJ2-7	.	TGTGCCAGCAGCTCCGACTCACCCTACGAGCAGTACTTC	CASSSDSPYEQYF
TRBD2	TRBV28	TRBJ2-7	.	TGTGCCAGCAGTTCCGGGACTAGCGGGATAAAGCAGTACTTC	CASSSGTSGIKQYF
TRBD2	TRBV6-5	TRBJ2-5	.	TGTGCCAGCAGTTACGGGACTAGCTTCGAGACCCAGTACTTC	CASSYGTSFETQYF
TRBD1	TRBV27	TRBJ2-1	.	TGTGCCGCTGGGACAGGGGGCGTCGAGCAGTTCTTC	CAAGTGGVEQFF
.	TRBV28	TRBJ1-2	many	TGTGCCAGCAGTTTCGAGGGGGGATTCTATGGCTACACCTTC	CASSFEGGFYGYTF
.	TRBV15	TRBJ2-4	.	TGTGCCACCAGCAGAAGTCGGGGGCAGTTGAACATTCAGTACTTC	CATSRSRGQLNIQYF
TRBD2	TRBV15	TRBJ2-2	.	TGTGCCACCCAACTAGCGGGAGGGCCCGGCGGGGAGCTGTTTTTT	CATQLAGGPGGELFF
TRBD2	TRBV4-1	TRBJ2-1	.	TGCGCCAGCACCACACCCGGGCGGGAGAATGAGCAGTTCTTC	CASTTPGRENEQFF
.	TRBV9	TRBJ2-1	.	TGTGCCAGCAGCGTAGGTGAGAGGTTGTCCTACAATGAGCAGTTCTTC	CASSVGERLSYNEQFF
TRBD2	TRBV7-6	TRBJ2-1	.	TGTGCCAGCAGCTTGGGACTAGCGGGAAGCAATGAGCAGTTCTTC	CASSLGLAGSNEQFF
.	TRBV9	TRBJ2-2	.	TGTGCCAGCAGCGGGGTACGGGCCGGGGAGCTGTTTTTT	CASSGVRAGELFF
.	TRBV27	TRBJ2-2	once	TGTGCCAGCAGTTTAAGGGGCCCCGGGGAGCTGCTTTTT	CASSLRGPGELLF
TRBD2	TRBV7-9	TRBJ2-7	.	TGTGCCAGCAGCCCACCCCCGGGACTAGCGGGAAACTACGAGCAGTACTTC	CASSPPPGLAGNYEQYF
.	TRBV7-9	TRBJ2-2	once	TGTGCCAGCAGCGATACCTTGAACACCGGGGAGCTGTTTTTT	CASSDTLNTGELFF
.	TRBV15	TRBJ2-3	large	TGTGCCACCAGCCCCTCCACGGTTGATACGCAGTATTTT	CATSPSTVDTQYF
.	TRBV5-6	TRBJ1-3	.	TGTGCCAGCAGCTCCACTACTCTCTCTGGAAACACCATATATTTT	CASSSTTLSGNTIYF
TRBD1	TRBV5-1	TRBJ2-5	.	TGCGCCAGCAGCTTGGACAGGGGTTCAGGGGAGACCCAGTACTTC	CASSLDRGSGETQYF
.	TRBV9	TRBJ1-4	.	TGTGCCAGCAGCGAGACAGGAGTTAATGAAAAACTGTTTTTT	CASSETGVNEKLFF
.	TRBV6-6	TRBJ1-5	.	TGTGCCAGCAGTTACGATCAGCCCCAGCATTTT	CASSYDQPQHF
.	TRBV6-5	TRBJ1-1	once	TGTGCCAGCAGTTTCACGGACGGGACTGAAGCTTTCTTT	CASSFTDGTEAFF
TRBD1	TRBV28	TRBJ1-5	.	TGTGCCAGCAGTTTATGGACAGGGGCCAGCAATCAGCCCCAGCATTTT	CASSLWTGASNQPQHF
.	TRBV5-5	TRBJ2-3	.	TGTGCCAGCAGCTTGGAAGGGTGGACCGGGGCGGCAGATACGCAGTATTTT	CASSLEGWTGAADTQYF
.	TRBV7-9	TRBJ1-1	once	TGTGCCAGCAGCTTAGAGGGAGGGAACACTGAAGCTTTCTTT	CASSLEGGNTEAFF
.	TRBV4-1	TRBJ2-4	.	TGCGCCAGCAGCCAAGATGGGATAGCCAAAAACATTCAGTACTTC	CASSQDGIAKNIQYF
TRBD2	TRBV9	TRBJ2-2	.	TGTGCCAGCAGCCCCCTCGAGCGGGAACACACCGGGGAGCTGTTTTTT	CASSPLEREHTGELFF
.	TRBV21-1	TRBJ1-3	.	TGTGCCAGCAGGACAATCACACGTACCGGAAACACCATATATTTT	CASRTITRTGNTIYF
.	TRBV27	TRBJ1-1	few	TGTGCCAGCGGAACGGTGTTGAACACTGAAGCTTTCTTT	CASGTVLNTEAFF
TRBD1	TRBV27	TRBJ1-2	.	TGTGCCAGCAGTTTGAGGACAGGGAGGGAAGAGGGCTCCCTAGCTAACTATGGCTACACCTTC	CASSLRTGREEGSLANYGYTF
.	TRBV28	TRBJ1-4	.	TGTGCCAGCAGCCTCCCCGGGGGTTTACTGTTTTTT	CASSLPGGLLFF
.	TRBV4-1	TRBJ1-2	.	TGCGCCAGCAGCCAAGATTACCAGCAGAACTATGGCTACACCTTC	CASSQDYQQNYGYTF
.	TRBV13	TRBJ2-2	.	TGTGCCAGCAGCTTAGGGCCGGGAGACACCGGGGAGCTGTTTTTT	CASSLGPGDTGELFF